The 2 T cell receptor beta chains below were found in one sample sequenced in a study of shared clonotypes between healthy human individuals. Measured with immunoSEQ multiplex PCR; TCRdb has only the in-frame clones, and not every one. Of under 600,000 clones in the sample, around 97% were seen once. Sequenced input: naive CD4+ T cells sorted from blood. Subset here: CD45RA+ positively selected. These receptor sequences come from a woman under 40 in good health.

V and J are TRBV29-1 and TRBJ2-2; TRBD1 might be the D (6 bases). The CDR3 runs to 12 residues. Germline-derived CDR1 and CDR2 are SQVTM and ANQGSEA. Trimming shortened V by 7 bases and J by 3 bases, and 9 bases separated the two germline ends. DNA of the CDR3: TGCAGCGCGGACAGCTACACCGGGGAGCTGTTTTTT. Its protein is CSADSYTGELFF.

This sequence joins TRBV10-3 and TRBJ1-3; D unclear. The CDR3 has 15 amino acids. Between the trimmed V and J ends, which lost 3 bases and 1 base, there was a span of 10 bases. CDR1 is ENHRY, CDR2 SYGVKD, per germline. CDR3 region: CAISDLDGSGNTIYF. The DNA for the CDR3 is TGTGCCATCAGTGACCTGGACGGATCTGGAAACACCATATATTTT.